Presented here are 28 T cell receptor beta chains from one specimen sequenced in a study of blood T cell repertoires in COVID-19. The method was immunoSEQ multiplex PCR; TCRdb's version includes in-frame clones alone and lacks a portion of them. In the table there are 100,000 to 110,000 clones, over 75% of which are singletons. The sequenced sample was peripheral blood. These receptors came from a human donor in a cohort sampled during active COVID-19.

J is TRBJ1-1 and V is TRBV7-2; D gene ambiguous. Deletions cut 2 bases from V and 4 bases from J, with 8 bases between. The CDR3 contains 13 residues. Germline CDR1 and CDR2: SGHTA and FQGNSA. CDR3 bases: TGTGCCAGCAGCTTAAGGCGGGGCACTGAAGCTTTCTTT. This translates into CASSLRRGTEAFF.

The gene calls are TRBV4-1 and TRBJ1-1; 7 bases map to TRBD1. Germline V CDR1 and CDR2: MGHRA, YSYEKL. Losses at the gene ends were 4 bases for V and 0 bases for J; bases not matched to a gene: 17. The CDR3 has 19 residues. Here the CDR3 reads CASSLRDSPFFLVNTEAFF. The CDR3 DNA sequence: TGCGCCAGCAGCCTCCGGGACAGCCCTTTTTTCCTAGTGAACACTGAAGCTTTCTTT.

CDR3 coding DNA: TGTGCCAGCAGCTATACAGGAACCTACGAGCAGTACTTC. Translating gives CASSYTGTYEQYF. The gene calls are TRBV7-2 and TRBJ2-7; the D gene is possibly TRBD1 (5 bases). CDR3 length: 13 residues. Per germline, CDR1 SGHTA and CDR2 FQGNSA. The V end lost 4 bases, the J end lost 2 bases, and 9 bases lay between the germline ends. Looking up the rest from reference TRBV7-2 and TRBJ2-7 gives the full variable domain: GAGVSQSPSNKVTEKGKDVELRCDPISGHTALYWYRQSLGQGLEFLIYFQGNSAPDKSGLPSDRFSAERTGGSVSTLTIQRTQQEDSAVYLCASSYTGTYEQYFGPGTRLTVT.

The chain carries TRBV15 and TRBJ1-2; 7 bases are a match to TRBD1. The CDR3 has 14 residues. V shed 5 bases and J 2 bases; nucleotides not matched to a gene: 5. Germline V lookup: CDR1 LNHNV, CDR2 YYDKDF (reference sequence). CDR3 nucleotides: TGTGCCACCAGCGGGGGCAGGGGGAACTATGGCTACACCTTC. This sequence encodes CATSGGRGNYGYTF.

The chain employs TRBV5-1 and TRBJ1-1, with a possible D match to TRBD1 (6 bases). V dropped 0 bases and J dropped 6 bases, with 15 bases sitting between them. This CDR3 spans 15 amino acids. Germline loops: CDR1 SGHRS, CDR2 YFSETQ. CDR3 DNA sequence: TGCGCCAGCAGCTTGGGGGGACACCGGGGCGCTGAAGCTTTCTTT. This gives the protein CASSLGGHRGAEAFF.

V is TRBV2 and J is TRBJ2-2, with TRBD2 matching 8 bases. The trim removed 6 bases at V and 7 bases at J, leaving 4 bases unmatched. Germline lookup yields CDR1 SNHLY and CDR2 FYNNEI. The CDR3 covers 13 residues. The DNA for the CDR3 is TGTGCCAGCAGCCAGCGGGAGAGCGGGGAGCTGTTTTTT. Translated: CASSQRESGELFF.

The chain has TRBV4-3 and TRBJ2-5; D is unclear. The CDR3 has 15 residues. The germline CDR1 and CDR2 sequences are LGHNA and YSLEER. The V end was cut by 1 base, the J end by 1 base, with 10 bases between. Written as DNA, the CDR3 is TGCGCCAGCAGCCAAGGACTGAGGAGCCAAGAGACCCAGTACTTC. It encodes CASSQGLRSQETQYF.

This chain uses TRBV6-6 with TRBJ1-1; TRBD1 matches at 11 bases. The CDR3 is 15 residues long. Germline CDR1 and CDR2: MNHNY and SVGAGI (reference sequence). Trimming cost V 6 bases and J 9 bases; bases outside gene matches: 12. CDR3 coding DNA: TGTGCCAGCAGCTACCCTGGACAGGGGGCATATAAAGCTTTCTTT. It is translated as CASSYPGQGAYKAFF.

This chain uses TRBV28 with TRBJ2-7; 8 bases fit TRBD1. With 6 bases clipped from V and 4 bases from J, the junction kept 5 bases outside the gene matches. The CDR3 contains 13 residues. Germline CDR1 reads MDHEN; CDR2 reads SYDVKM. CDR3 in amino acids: CASRGQGAYEQYF. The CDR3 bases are TGTGCCAGCAGAGGACAGGGCGCGTACGAGCAGTACTTC.

In nucleotides, the CDR3 is TGTGCCAGCAGGATCGGGACAGGGGTCCACGAGCAGTACTTC. This encodes CASRIGTGVHEQYF. This chain uses TRBV6-6 with TRBJ2-7; TRBD1 agrees at 10 bases. The CDR3 is 14 residues long. V lost 6 bases to trimming and J lost 5 bases; unmatched junction nucleotides: 7. Germline CDR1 reads MNHNY; CDR2 reads SVGAGI (reference sequence).

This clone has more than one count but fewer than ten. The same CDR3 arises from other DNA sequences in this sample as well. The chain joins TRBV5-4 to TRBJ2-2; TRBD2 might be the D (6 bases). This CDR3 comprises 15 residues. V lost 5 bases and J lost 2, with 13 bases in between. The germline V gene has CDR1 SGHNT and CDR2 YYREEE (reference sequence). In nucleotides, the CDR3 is TGTGCCAGCAGGACCGGGACTTCTAACACCGGGGAGCTGTTTTTT. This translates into CASRTGTSNTGELFF.

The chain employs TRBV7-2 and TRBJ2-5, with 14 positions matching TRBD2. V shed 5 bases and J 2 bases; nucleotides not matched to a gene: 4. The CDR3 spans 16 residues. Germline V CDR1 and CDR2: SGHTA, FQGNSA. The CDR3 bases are TGTGCCAGCAGCCCAGGACTAGCGGGGGGACAAGAGACCCAGTACTTC. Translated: CASSPGLAGGQETQYF.

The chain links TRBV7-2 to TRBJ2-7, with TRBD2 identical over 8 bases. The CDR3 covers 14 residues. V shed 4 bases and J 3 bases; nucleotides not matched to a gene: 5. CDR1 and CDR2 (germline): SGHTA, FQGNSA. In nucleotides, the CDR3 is TGTGCCAGCAGCTCCCAAGCGGGAGTCTACGAGCAGTACTTC. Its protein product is CASSSQAGVYEQYF. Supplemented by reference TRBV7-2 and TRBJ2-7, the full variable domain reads GAGVSQSPSNKVTEKGKDVELRCDPISGHTALYWYRQSLGQGLEFLIYFQGNSAPDKSGLPSDRFSAERTGGSVSTLTIQRTQQEDSAVYLCASSSQAGVYEQYFGPGTRLTVT.

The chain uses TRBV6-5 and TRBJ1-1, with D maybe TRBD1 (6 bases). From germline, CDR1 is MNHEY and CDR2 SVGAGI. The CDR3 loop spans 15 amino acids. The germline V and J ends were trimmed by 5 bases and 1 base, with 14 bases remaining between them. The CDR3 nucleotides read TGTGCCAGCAGTCAAAGACCGACAGGGAACACTGAAGCTTTCTTT. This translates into CASSQRPTGNTEAFF.

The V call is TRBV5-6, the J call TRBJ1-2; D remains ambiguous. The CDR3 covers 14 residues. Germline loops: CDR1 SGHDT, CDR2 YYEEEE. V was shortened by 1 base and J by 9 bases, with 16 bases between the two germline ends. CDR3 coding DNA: TGTGCCAGCAGCTTGTATAATCTGGCGCGGAGCTACACCTTC. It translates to CASSLYNLARSYTF. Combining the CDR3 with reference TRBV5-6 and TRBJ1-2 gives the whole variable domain DAGVTQSPTHLIKTRGQQVTLRCSPKSGHDTVSWYQQALGQGPQFIFQYYEEEERQRGNFPDRFSGHQFPNYSSELNVNALLLGDSALYLCASSLYNLARSYTFGSGTRLTVV.

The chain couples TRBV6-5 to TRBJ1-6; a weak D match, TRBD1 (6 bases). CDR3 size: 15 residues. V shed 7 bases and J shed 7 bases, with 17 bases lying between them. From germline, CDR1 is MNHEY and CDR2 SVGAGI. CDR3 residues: CASIQGLGWNSPLHF. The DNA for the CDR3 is TGTGCCAGCATTCAGGGGTTAGGTTGGAATTCACCCCTCCACTTT.

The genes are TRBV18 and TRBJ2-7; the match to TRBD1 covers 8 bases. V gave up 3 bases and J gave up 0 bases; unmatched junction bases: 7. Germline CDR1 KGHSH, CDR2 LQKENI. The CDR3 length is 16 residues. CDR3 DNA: TGTGCCAGCTCACCCTTCGGGACAGGAGGCTCCTACGAGCAGTACTTC. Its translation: CASSPFGTGGSYEQYF.

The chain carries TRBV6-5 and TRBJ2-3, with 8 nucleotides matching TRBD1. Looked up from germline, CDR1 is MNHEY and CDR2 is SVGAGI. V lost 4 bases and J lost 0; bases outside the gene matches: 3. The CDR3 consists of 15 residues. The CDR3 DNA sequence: TGTGCCAGCAGTTCCACAGGGGGAAGCACAGATACGCAGTATTTT. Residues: CASSSTGGSTDTQYF.

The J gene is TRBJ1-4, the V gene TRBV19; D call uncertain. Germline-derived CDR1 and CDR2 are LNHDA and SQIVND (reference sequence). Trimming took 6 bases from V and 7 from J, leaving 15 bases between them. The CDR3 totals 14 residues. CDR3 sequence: CASSTVQRGEKLFF. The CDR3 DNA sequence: TGTGCCAGTAGCACGGTGCAGCGTGGTGAAAAACTGTTTTTT.

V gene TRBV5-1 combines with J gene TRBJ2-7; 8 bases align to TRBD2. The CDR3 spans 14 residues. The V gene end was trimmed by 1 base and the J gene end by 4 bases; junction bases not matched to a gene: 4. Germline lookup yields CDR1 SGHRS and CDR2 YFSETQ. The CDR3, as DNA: TGCGCCAGCAGCTTGTTCGGGAGGGTTTACGAGCAGTACTTC. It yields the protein CASSLFGRVYEQYF.

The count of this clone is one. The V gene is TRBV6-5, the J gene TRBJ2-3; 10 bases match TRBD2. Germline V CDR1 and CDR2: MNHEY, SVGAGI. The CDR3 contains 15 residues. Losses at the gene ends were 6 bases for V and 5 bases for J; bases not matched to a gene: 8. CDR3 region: CASSNLAGAGDTQYF. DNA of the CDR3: TGTGCCAGCAGCAACCTAGCGGGGGCGGGAGATACGCAGTATTTT.

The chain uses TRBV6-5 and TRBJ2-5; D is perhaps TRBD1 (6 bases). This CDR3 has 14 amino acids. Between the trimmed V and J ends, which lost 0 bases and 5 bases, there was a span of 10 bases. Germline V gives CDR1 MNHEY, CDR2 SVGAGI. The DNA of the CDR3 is TGTGCCAGCAGTTACTCAGGGGGAAGGGAGACCCAGTACTTC. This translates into CASSYSGGRETQYF.

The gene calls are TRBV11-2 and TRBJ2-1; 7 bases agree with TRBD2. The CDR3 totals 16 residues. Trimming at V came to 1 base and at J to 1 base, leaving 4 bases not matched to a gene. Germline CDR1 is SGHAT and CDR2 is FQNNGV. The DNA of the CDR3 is TGTGCCAGCAGCTTAGGGGCTAGCGGTTCCTACAATGAGCAGTTCTTC. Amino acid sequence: CASSLGASGSYNEQFF.

CDR3 DNA sequence: TGCGCCAGCAGTGATAGCAACTCCTACGAGCAGTACTTC. It is translated as CASSDSNSYEQYF. This chain joins TRBV10-2 and TRBJ2-7; D remains ambiguous. Trimming shortened V by 3 bases and J by 0 bases, and 6 bases separated the two germline ends. Germline CDR1 and CDR2: WSHSY and SAAADI. The length of the CDR3 is 13 residues.

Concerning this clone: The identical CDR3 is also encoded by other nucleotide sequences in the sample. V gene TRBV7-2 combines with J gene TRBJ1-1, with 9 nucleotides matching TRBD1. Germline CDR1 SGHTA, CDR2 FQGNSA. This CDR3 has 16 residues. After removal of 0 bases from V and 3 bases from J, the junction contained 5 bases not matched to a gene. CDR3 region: CASSLATWTGDTEAFF. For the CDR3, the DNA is TGTGCCAGCAGCTTAGCGACGTGGACAGGGGACACTGAAGCTTTCTTT.

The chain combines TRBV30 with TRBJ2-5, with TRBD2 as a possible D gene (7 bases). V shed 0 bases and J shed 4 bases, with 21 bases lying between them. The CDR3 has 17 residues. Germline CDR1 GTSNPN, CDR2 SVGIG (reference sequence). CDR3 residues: CAWSVGAGRGWRETQYF. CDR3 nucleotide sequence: TGTGCCTGGAGTGTTGGAGCGGGGAGGGGGTGGCGAGAGACCCAGTACTTC.

CDR3 protein: CASSGTGLNTEAFF. The CDR3 region has the DNA TGCGCCAGCAGTGGGACAGGGCTTAACACTGAAGCTTTCTTT. The chain uses TRBV10-2 and TRBJ1-1; 8 bases map to TRBD1. The germline CDR1 and CDR2 sequences are WSHSY and SAAADI. The CDR3 length is 14 residues. The V and J ends lost 4 bases and 2 bases, in that order; junction bases with no gene match: 3.

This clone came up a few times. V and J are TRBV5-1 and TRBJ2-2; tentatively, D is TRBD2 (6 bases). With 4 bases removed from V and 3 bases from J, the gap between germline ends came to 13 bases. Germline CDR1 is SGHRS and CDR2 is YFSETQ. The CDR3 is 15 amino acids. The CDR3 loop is CASSPPRDDTGELFF. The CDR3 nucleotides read TGCGCCAGCAGCCCCCCGCGGGACGACACCGGGGAGCTGTTTTTT.